Presented here are 2 T cell receptor beta chains from one specimen sequenced in a study of long-term antiretroviral therapy in people with HIV. Samples were assayed with immunoSEQ v3.0 at survey level. Assay: immunoSEQ multiplex PCR; the TCRdb copy retains only in-frame clones and omits some. The data hold fewer than 20,000 clones, with about four fifths observed a single time. The sequencing here drew on unsorted PBMCs, taken 0.3 years after starting antiretroviral therapy. These receptor sequences come from a woman aged 50 to 60 with HIV.

This chain connects TRBV4-1 to TRBJ2-3, with D possibly being TRBD1 or TRBD2 (6 bases each). This CDR3 has 17 residues. CDR1 and CDR2 from the germline V gene are MGHRA and YSYEKL. V lost 1 base, J lost 2 bases, and 16 bases lay in between. CDR3 sequence reads: CASSQVGGRFATDTQYF. CDR3 coding DNA: TGCGCCAGCAGCCAAGTAGGGGGGAGATTCGCCACAGATACGCAGTATTTT.

V usage is TRBV5-4 and J usage is TRBJ2-7; 9 positions agree with TRBD2. V trimming: 4 bases; J trimming: 0 bases; junction bases outside the gene matches: 2. This CDR3 is 14 amino acids long. Germline V CDR1 and CDR2: SGHNT, YYREEE (reference sequence). The CDR3 DNA sequence: TGTGCCAGCAGCCCTAGCGGGGCCTCCTACGAGCAGTACTTC. Its protein product is CASSPSGASYEQYF.